The next 25 T cell receptor beta chains were all read from a single sample in a study of human T cells and chemical hapten exposure. As for time point: pre-sensitization, week 0. Described treatment: therapeutic diphenylcyclopropenone sensitization with weekly scalp DPC. Each CDR3 protein is one row after TCRdb ran MiXCR on the RACE reads. The data hold over 300,000 distinct CDR3 sequences, with approximately 5.1% observed a single time. This material consisted of whole blood, taken in connection with sensitization to the hapten diphenylcyclopropenone (DPC). These receptor sequences come from a woman in her 50s with alopecia areata. Some clones in this sample may be carry-over from other donors' samples.

The chain combines TRBV6-2 or TRBV6-3 with TRBJ2-3, with D uncertain. The CDR3 contains 15 residues. The V end lost 7 bases, the J end lost 1 base, and 15 bases lay between the germline ends. From germline, CDR1 is MNHEY and CDR2 SVGEGT. CDR3 nucleotide sequence: TGTGCCAGCATCAACTCACCCCAAGGCACAGATACGCAGTATTTT. This sequence encodes CASINSPQGTDTQYF.

This clonotype was observed a few times. The J gene is TRBJ1-1, the V gene TRBV15, with a possible D match to TRBD1 (6 bases). Trimming removed 0 bases at V and 0 bases at J, with 8 bases between. The CDR3 is made up of 15 amino acids. Germline V CDR1 and CDR2: LNHNV, YYDKDF (reference sequence). The CDR3 nucleotides are TGTGCCACCAGCAGAGATGCAGGGGTGAACACTGAAGCTTTCTTT. As protein: CATSRDAGVNTEAFF.

This clonotype was found many times. The chain is built from TRBV3-1 and TRBJ1-3, with 7 bases identical to TRBD1. This CDR3 region has 16 residues. J was trimmed by 3 bases and V by 1 base; bases with no gene match: 6. CDR1 is LGHDT and CDR2 is YNNKEL in the germline V gene (reference sequence). The CDR3 loop is CASSQGTGVDGNTIYF. The DNA for the CDR3 is TGTGCCAGCAGCCAAGGAACAGGGGTTGATGGAAACACCATATATTTT.

About this clonotype: A read error may explain this, as a much larger clone is one base away. The chain recombines TRBV3-1 with TRBJ2-6; D perhaps matches TRBD1 (5 bases). The CDR3 extends over 14 amino acids. CDR1 and CDR2 from the germline V gene are LGHDT and YNNKEL (reference sequence). CDR3: CASSQNSGANILTF. The CDR3 nucleotides read TGTGCCAGCAGCCAGAACTCTGGGGCCAACATCCTGACTTTC.

The V call is TRBV27, the J call TRBJ1-6; tentative D call: TRBD1 (6 bases). Germline CDR1 is MNHEY and CDR2 is SMNVEV (reference sequence). V dropped 6 bases and J dropped 6 bases, with 15 bases sitting between them. The CDR3 has 15 residues. The CDR3 spells CASSPTGLPNSPLHF. CDR3 bases: TGTGCCAGCAGCCCAACAGGGTTACCTAATTCACCCCTCCACTTT.

This clonotype was observed at least ten times. The rearrangement links TRBV12-3 or TRBV12-4 to TRBJ2-1, with D possibly being TRBD2 (6 bases). V lost 1 base and J 7 bases, leaving 11 bases between the germline ends. This CDR3 region has 14 residues. The CDR3 DNA is TGTGCCAGCAGTTTAGGAACGGGAGTAAATGAGCAGTTCTTC. Translated, it gives CASSLGTGVNEQFF.

The V gene is TRBV24-1, the J gene TRBJ1-5; D not certain. The CDR3 consists of 14 residues. V lost 4 bases and J lost 7, with 13 bases in between. CDR1 and CDR2 (germline): KGHDR, SFDVKD. CDR3: CATSEPGEGQPQHF. In nucleotides, the CDR3 is TGTGCCACCAGTGAGCCAGGCGAAGGACAGCCCCAGCATTTT.

This clonotype was counted many times. The chain is built from TRBV6-2 or TRBV6-3 and TRBJ1-5; 8 bases are shared with TRBD1. Germline trimming cut 7 bases from V and 7 bases from J; bases unmatched to any gene: 9. Germline V gene sequence: CDR1 MNHEY, CDR2 SVGEGT. The CDR3 consists of 14 residues. CDR3: CASTDSGGGQPQHF. Here the CDR3 DNA reads TGTGCCAGCACCGATTCAGGGGGCGGACAGCCCCAGCATTTT.

Written as DNA, the CDR3 is TGTGCCAGCAGCCAAGATCCCGTTCCTGTTAGCTATGGCTACACCTTC. It codes for CASSQDPVPVSYGYTF. This sequence joins TRBV3-1 and TRBJ1-2; no firm D call. This CDR3 comprises 16 residues. The germline V gene encodes CDR1 LGHDT and CDR2 YNNKEL (reference sequence). V was cut by 0 bases and J by 4 bases, with 15 bases left in between.

This clonotype was observed many times. The chain recombines TRBV20-1 with TRBJ2-3; TRBD2 agrees at 11 bases. From germline, CDR1 is DFQATT and CDR2 SNEGSKA (reference sequence). Trimming cost V 2 bases and J 7 bases; bases outside gene matches: 2. This CDR3 comprises 13 residues. CDR3 sequence reads: CSARRTSGHTQYF. Written as DNA, the CDR3 is TGCAGTGCTAGACGGACTAGCGGGCATACGCAGTATTTT.

There are many counts of this clonotype. The DNA of the CDR3 is TGCAGTGCTCCAGTAGCGGGGGGGCCGGTGGCGCAGTATTTT. Amino acids: CSAPVAGGPVAQYF. The chain has TRBV20-1 and TRBJ2-3; 11 nucleotides align to TRBD2. J was trimmed by 10 bases and V by 5 bases; bases with no gene match: 11. The CDR3 is 14 residues long. Germline CDR1 reads DFQATT; CDR2 reads SNEGSKA (reference sequence).

This clonotype showed up many times. J is TRBJ2-2 and V is TRBV2; D might be TRBD2 (5 bases). Trimming pared 7 bases from V and 6 bases from J, leaving 18 bases between. This CDR3 has 15 amino acids. Germline CDR1 reads SNHLY; CDR2 reads FYNNEI. The DNA of the CDR3 is TGTGCCAGCACCGCCCCGGGGTCTGGTTCCGGGGAGCTGTTTTTT. The encoded protein is CASTAPGSGSGELFF.

The CDR3: CASSQERSQPQHF. The CDR3 region has the DNA TGTGCCAGCAGCCAAGAACGGAGTCAGCCCCAGCATTTT. The chain is built from TRBV3-1 and TRBJ1-5; D not resolved. The germline CDR1 and CDR2 sequences are LGHDT and YNNKEL (reference sequence). V was cut by 0 bases and J by 6 bases, with 6 bases left in between. CDR3 length equals 13 residues.

The chain carries TRBV2 and TRBJ1-1; D call uncertain. CDR3 size: 11 residues. CDR1 SNHLY and CDR2 FYNNEI come from the germline V gene. Trimming cost V 4 bases and J 3 bases, with 3 bases left between them. CDR3 nucleotides: TGTGCCAGCAGTGTATACACTGAAGCTTTCTTT. Its protein is CASSVYTEAFF.

This clonotype appeared many times. V and J are TRBV9 and TRBJ2-3; 12 bases agree with TRBD1. CDR1 SGDLS and CDR2 YYNGEE come from the germline V gene. V dropped 0 bases and J dropped 4; count of bases not matched to a gene: 6. This CDR3 comprises 17 residues. CDR3 DNA: TGTGCCAGCAGCGTAGATGGGACAGGGGGCCGCGCAGATACGCAGTATTTT. Its protein is CASSVDGTGGRADTQYF.

The CDR3 region is CASTKTSGIAAGELFF. For the CDR3, the DNA is TGTGCCAGCACCAAGACTAGCGGGATAGCGGCCGGGGAGCTGTTTTTT. The chain has TRBV7-2 and TRBJ2-2, with 11 bases aligning to TRBD2. The J segment lost 6 bases and the V segment lost 7 bases, leaving 10 bases of the junction unmatched. The CDR3 runs to 16 residues. Germline V lookup: CDR1 SGHTA, CDR2 FQGNSA.

This clonotype has ten or more counts. The V and J genes are TRBV11-2 and TRBJ2-1; the match to TRBD2 covers 14 bases. Germline loops: CDR1 SGHAT, CDR2 FQNNGV. Trimming cost V 4 bases and J 10 bases; bases outside gene matches: 9. The CDR3 contains 16 residues. CDR3 region: CASSWDLRTSGREQFF. In DNA, the CDR3 is TGTGCCAGCAGCTGGGACCTCCGGACTAGCGGGAGGGAGCAGTTCTTC. The full variable domain, with the rest looked up from reference TRBV11-2 and TRBJ2-1, is EAGVAQSPRYKIIEKRQSVAFWCNPISGHATLYWYQQILGQGPKLLIQFQNNGVVDDSQLPKDRFSAERLKGVDSTLKIQPAKLEDSAVYLCASSWDLRTSGREQFFGPGTRLTVL.

This clonotype came up many times. The chain has TRBV7-8 and TRBJ1-2, with a weak D call TRBD1 (6 bases). Trimming took 3 bases from V and 0 from J, leaving 17 bases between them. This CDR3 is 17 amino acids long. Germline lookup yields CDR1 SGHVS and CDR2 FQNEAQ. In nucleotides, the CDR3 is TGTGCCAGCAGCTTGATAAGCACAGGGTTGGCTAACTATGGCTACACCTTC. Its translation is CASSLISTGLANYGYTF. The full variable domain, in which reference TRBV7-8 and TRBJ1-2 provide the parts outside the CDR3, is GAGVSQSPRYKVAKRGQDVALRCDPISGHVSLFWYQQALGQGPEFLTYFQNEAQLDKSGLPSDRFFAERPEGSVSTLKIQRTQQEDSAVYLCASSLISTGLANYGYTFGSGTRLTVV.

V gene TRBV7-8 combines with J gene TRBJ2-2, with D uncertain. Germline values: CDR1 SGHVS, CDR2 FQNEAQ. Trimming took 1 base from V and 4 from J, leaving 13 bases between them. The CDR3 is 16 amino acids. The chain's CDR3 is CASSLVVGGTTGELFF. CDR3 in DNA: TGTGCCAGCAGCTTAGTAGTAGGCGGAACCACCGGGGAGCTGTTTTTT.

This clonotype was observed a handful of times. CDR3 residues: CASSRVAGAEEQFF. The CDR3 DNA reads TGTGCCAGTAGTCGAGTAGCGGGGGCGGAAGAGCAGTTCTTC. This chain joins TRBV19 and TRBJ2-1; 9 bases fit TRBD2. J was trimmed by 10 bases and V by 5 bases; bases with no gene match: 9. CDR1 and CDR2 (germline): LNHDA, SQIVND (reference sequence). CDR3 length equals 14 residues.

This clonotype occurred many times. The chain employs TRBV20-1 and TRBJ1-5; tentative D call: TRBD1 (5 bases). The CDR3 covers 13 residues. In germline, CDR1 is DFQATT, CDR2 SNEGSKA (reference sequence). The germline V and J ends were trimmed by 8 bases and 6 bases, with 17 bases remaining between them. CDR3 nucleotide sequence: TGCAGTTCGAATGGGGGGATAACTCAGCCCCAGCATTTT. Its protein is CSSNGGITQPQHF.

There are many counts of this clonotype. The genes are TRBV5-5 and TRBJ2-5; 7 bases map to TRBD1. The CDR3 is 13 residues long. The V and J ends lost 10 bases and 0 bases, in that order; junction bases with no gene match: 6. Germline V lookup: CDR1 SGHKS, CDR2 YYEKEE (reference sequence). The CDR3: CAGGRGYQETQYF. The DNA for the CDR3 is TGTGCCGGAGGCAGGGGGTACCAAGAGACCCAGTACTTC.

The chain is built from TRBV18 and TRBJ1-2, with D perhaps matching TRBD1 (5 bases). This CDR3 region has 17 residues. V lost 2 bases to trimming and J lost 8 bases, with 24 bases between them. The germline gives CDR1 KGHSH, CDR2 LQKENI. The CDR3 DNA is TGTGCCAGCTCACCATATACCGTGGTTGGGCAGGGAGAAGGCTACACCTTC. This codes for CASSPYTVVGQGEGYTF.

Ten or more counts support this clonotype. The CDR3 DNA reads as TGTGCCAGCAGTTCCCAACTAGCGGGGGGTTTCACGACCGGGGAGCTGTTTTTT. It translates to CASSSQLAGGFTTGELFF. This chain uses TRBV12-3 or TRBV12-4 with TRBJ2-2, with 12 bases fitting TRBD2. The length of the CDR3 is 18 residues. Germline trimming cut 4 bases from V and 5 bases from J; bases unmatched to any gene: 11.

The chain carries TRBV4-3 and TRBJ2-1; no definite D call. This CDR3 region has 14 residues. Germline CDR1 LGHNA, CDR2 YSLEER. Trimming removed 2 bases from V and 10 bases from J, with 15 bases in between. The CDR3: CASSQLGPIREQFF. In DNA, the CDR3 is TGCGCCAGCAGCCAACTCGGCCCCATAAGAGAGCAGTTCTTC.